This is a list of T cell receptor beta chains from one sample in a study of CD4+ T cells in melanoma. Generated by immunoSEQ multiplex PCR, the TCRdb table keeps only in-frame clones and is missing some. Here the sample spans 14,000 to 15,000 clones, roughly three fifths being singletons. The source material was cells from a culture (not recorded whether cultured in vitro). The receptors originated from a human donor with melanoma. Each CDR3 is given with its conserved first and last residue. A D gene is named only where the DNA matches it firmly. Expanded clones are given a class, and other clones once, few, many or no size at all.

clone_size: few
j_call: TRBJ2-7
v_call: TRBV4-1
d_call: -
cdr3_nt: TGCGCCAGCAGCCGCACGAACAGGGACGAGCAGTACTTC
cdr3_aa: CASSRTNRDEQYF

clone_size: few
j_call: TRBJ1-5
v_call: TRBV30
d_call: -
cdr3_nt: TGTGCCTGGAGTGTAACCAAGGGCAATCAGCCCCAGCATTTT
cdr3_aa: CAWSVTKGNQPQHF

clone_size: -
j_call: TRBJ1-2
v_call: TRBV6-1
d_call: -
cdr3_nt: TGTGCCAGCAGGTTCTCCGGGGGAGGTGGAAATGGCTACACCTTC
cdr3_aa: CASRFSGGGGNGYTF

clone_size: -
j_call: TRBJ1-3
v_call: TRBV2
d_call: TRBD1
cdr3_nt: TGTGCCAGCAGTTATACCGGGACAGGGGTCGGAAACACCATATATTTT
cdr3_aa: CASSYTGTGVGNTIYF

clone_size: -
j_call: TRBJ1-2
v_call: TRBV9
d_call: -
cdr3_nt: TGTGCCAGCAGCGTATTCACAGCCAGCTATGGCTACACCTTC
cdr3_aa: CASSVFTASYGYTF

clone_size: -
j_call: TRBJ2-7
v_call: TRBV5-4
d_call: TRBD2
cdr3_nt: TGTGCCAGCAGCTTGAAGCGGGGGGCCAAAGACGAGCAGTACTTC
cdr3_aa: CASSLKRGAKDEQYF

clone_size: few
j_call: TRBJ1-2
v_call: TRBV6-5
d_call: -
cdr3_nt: TGTGCCAGCAGAGATCCCGGCAGCTATGGCTACACCTTC
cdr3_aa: CASRDPGSYGYTF

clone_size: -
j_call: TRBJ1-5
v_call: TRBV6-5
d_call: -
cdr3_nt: TGTGCCAGCAGTTACGGGGGGGTAAGGAGCAATCAGCCCCAGCATTTT
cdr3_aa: CASSYGGVRSNQPQHF

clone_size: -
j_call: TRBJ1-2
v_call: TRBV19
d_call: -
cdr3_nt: TGTGCCAGTAGTATCCCCAACAGGCAAGCTAACTATGGCTACACCTTC
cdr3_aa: CASSIPNRQANYGYTF

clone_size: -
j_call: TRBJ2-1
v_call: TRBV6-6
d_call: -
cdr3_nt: TGTGCCAGCAGTCCCAGGGTCAATGAGCAGTTCTTC
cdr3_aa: CASSPRVNEQFF

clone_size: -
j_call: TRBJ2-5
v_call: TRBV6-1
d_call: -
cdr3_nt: TGTGCCACAAGGGGTAACCAAGAGACCCAGTACTTC
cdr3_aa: CATRGNQETQYF

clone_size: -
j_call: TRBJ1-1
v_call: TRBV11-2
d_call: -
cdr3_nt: TGTGCCAGCAGCTTGACGGCTATGAACACTGAAGCTTTCTTT
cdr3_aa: CASSLTAMNTEAFF

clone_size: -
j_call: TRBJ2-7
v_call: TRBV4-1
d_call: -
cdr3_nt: TGCGCCAGCAGCCAACCCGACCGAGTAGGCAGGGGGCAGTACTTC
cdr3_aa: CASSQPDRVGRGQYF

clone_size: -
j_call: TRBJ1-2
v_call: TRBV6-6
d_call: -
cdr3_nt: TGTGCCAGCCACACCGGGACGGGCTATCGCTACACCTTC
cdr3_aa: CASHTGTGYRYTF

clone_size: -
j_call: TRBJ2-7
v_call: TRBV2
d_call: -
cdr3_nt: TGTGCCAGCAGCCGCTTTGGCGACGAGCAGTACTTC
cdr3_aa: CASSRFGDEQYF

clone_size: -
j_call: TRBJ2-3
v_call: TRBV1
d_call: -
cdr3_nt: TGCACCAGCAGCCAAAGGGGGGCCCCCACAGATACGCAGTATTTT
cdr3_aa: CTSSQRGAPTDTQYF

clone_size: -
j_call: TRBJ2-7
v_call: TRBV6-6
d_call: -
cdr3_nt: TGTGCCAGCAGTCCCAGGACAGCAAGCTCCTACGAGCAGTACTTC
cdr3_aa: CASSPRTASSYEQYF

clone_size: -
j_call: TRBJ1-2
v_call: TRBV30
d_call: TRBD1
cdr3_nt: TGTGCCTGGAGTGAGGACAGGGGGAGAATAAGCTATGGCTACACCTTC
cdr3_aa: CAWSEDRGRISYGYTF

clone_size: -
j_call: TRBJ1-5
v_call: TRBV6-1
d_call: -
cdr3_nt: TGTGCCAGCGGAAGGGGTAGCAATCAGCCCCAGCATTTT
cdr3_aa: CASGRGSNQPQHF

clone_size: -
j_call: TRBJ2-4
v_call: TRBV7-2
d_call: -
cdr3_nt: TGTGCCAGCAGCTCCCCCCATCTTGGCAAAAACATTCAGTACTTC
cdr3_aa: CASSSPHLGKNIQYF